The 17 T cell receptor beta chains listed next were all sequenced from one sample in a study of blood T cells in healthy people across ages. Using a J-beta primer mix together with a sample-barcoded 5' primer, a second PCR was run for roughly 6 to 12 cycles. One entry per CDR3 protein results from TCRdb running MiXCR on the 5' RACE reads. Of 660,000 or so distinct CDR3 sequences listed, about 54% were seen once; the top ten hold 30% to 40%. Input material: blood. These receptors were obtained from a man in his 60s in good health.

V and J are TRBV29-1 and TRBJ2-5; TRBD1 aligns across 8 bases. The end of the DNA aligns better with TRBJ2-7, so the J call may be wrong. The germline gives CDR1 SQVTM, CDR2 ANQGSEA. This CDR3 spans 13 amino acids. The CDR3 DNA follows: TGCAGCGCCGCGACAGGGGTGGGTTTCGAGCAGTACTTC. Amino acid sequence: CSAATGVGFEQYF.

The rearrangement uses TRBV6-6 and TRBJ1-1; TRBD1 matches 10 bases. Germline CDR1 reads MNHNY; CDR2 reads SVGAGI (reference sequence). The CDR3 loop spans 14 amino acids. J lost 5 bases, V lost 6 bases, and 6 bases had no gene match. CDR3 DNA sequence: TGTGCCAGCAGAACCGGACAGGGGGGAACTGAAGCTTTCTTT. Protein: CASRTGQGGTEAFF.

CDR3 loop: CASSQGAWETQYF. CDR3 bases: TGCGCCAGCAGCCAAGGGGCTTGGGAGACCCAGTACTTC. The chain employs TRBV4-1 and TRBJ2-5; D call uncertain. V lost 1 base, J lost 5 bases, and 8 bases lay in between. Germline assignment: CDR1 MGHRA and CDR2 YSYEKL. The CDR3 extends over 13 amino acids.

The V and J genes are TRBV3-1 and TRBJ2-7; D might be TRBD1 (5 bases). CDR1 is LGHDT, CDR2 YNNKEL, per germline (reference sequence). Trimming removed 7 bases from V and 3 bases from J, with 10 bases in between. The CDR3 is 12 residues long. The CDR3 DNA is TGTGCCAGCACCTCAAGGGGCTACGAGCAGTACTTC. Its protein is CASTSRGYEQYF.

The chain has TRBV6-1 and TRBJ2-4, with D possibly being TRBD1 (5 bases). CDR3 length equals 12 residues. V was trimmed by 6 bases and J by 8 bases, leaving 11 bases between them. From germline, CDR1 is MNHNS and CDR2 SASEGT. CDR3 nucleotides: TGTGCCAGCAGCTCCGACAGCGACATTCAGTACTTC. Translation gives CASSSDSDIQYF.

The chain joins TRBV20-1 to TRBJ1-6; TRBD1 matches at 9 bases. The junction had 5 bases not matched to a gene; V was cut back by 6 bases and J by 8 bases. The CDR3 contains 13 residues. Per the germline V gene, CDR1 is DFQATT and CDR2 is SNEGSKA (reference sequence). The CDR3 bases are TGCAGTGCCGCTGGACAGGGGTATTCACCCCTCCACTTT. As protein: CSAAGQGYSPLHF.

The chain links TRBV10-3 to TRBJ2-3, with TRBD2 identical over 7 bases. Germline CDR1 reads ENHRY; CDR2 reads SYGVKD. This CDR3 region has 14 residues. Trimming removed 8 bases from V and 3 bases from J; junction bases left unmatched: 8. The CDR3 coding sequence is TGTGCCATCCGGGGAGCGGGGAATACAGATACGCAGTATTTT. Protein: CAIRGAGNTDTQYF.

The chain employs TRBV12-3 or TRBV12-4 and TRBJ1-2; D is unresolved. The length of the CDR3 is 12 residues. Between the trimmed V and J ends, which lost 8 bases and 2 bases, there was a span of 9 bases. In DNA, the CDR3 is TGTGCCAGCGGAGGGAACAACTATGGCTACACCTTC. Translation: CASGGNNYGYTF.

V and J are TRBV6-5 and TRBJ1-2; 7 bases are shared with TRBD1. The CDR3 is 18 amino acids. Germline CDR1 MNHEY, CDR2 SVGAGI. V shed 0 bases and J 6 bases; nucleotides not matched to a gene: 16. The CDR3 here is CASSYSGGGGKGLNGYTF. In DNA, the CDR3 is TGTGCCAGCAGTTACTCGGGGGGAGGGGGCAAAGGTTTGAATGGCTACACCTTC.

This clonotype was counted a few times. The rearrangement links TRBV5-1 to TRBJ2-2; D unclear. V lost 0 bases, J lost 1 base, and 4 bases lay in between. The germline V gene has CDR1 SGHRS and CDR2 YFSETQ. This CDR3 spans 14 amino acids. The CDR3 protein is CASSLEQNTGELFF. The CDR3 nucleotides read TGCGCCAGCAGCTTGGAGCAGAACACCGGGGAGCTGTTTTTT.

This clonotype has a handful of counts. The chain is built from TRBV28 and TRBJ1-4, with D maybe TRBD1 (5 bases). Germline V CDR1 and CDR2: MDHEN, SYDVKM. The CDR3 spans 15 residues. The germline V and J ends were trimmed by 6 bases and 4 bases, with 15 bases remaining between them. The CDR3: CASSPPGGSNEKLFF. The CDR3 coding sequence is TGTGCCAGCAGCCCCCCGGGGGGGAGTAATGAAAAACTGTTTTTT.

This clonotype appeared a few times. The CDR3, as DNA: TGTGCCAGCAGCCAAACCGGGACAGGGACCTACGAGCAGTACTTC. Its protein is CASSQTGTGTYEQYF. The chain has TRBV3-1 and TRBJ2-7, with 9 bases that match TRBD1. V dropped 2 bases and J dropped 2; count of bases not matched to a gene: 4. Germline-derived CDR1 and CDR2 are LGHDT and YNNKEL (reference sequence). The CDR3 extends over 15 amino acids.

V gene TRBV24-1 combines with J gene TRBJ2-1, with 7 bases matching TRBD1. Germline V gene sequence: CDR1 KGHDR, CDR2 SFDVKD. CDR3 length: 16 amino acids. V shed 2 bases and J 7 bases; nucleotides not matched to a gene: 10. In DNA form, the CDR3 reads TGTGCCACCAGTGATTCCACCCGGGACAGAGTGAATGAGCAGTTCTTC. It is translated as CATSDSTRDRVNEQFF.

V and J are TRBV9 and TRBJ2-7; no firm D call. Germline V lookup: CDR1 SGDLS, CDR2 YYNGEE. Trimming pared 0 bases from V and 0 bases from J, leaving 10 bases between. The CDR3 totals 15 residues. The CDR3 sequence is CASSVGAASSYEQYF. DNA of the CDR3: TGTGCCAGCAGCGTAGGGGCAGCAAGCTCCTACGAGCAGTACTTC.

A note on this clonotype: One base away lies a much larger clone, so this may be a sequencing read error. The chain uses TRBV20-1 and TRBJ2-3; D remains ambiguous. The CDR3 contains 12 residues. Germline V gene data show CDR1 as DFQATT and CDR2 as SNEGSKA (reference sequence). The chain's CDR3 is CSARAIAETQYF. In DNA form, the CDR3 reads TGCAGTGCTAGAGCGATTGCAGAGACGCAGTATTTT.

The CDR3 nucleotides are TGTGCCAGCAGCCAAGATATCCGCACGAACAATGAGCAGTTCTTC. It encodes CASSQDIRTNNEQFF. V gene TRBV3-1 combines with J gene TRBJ2-1; no definite D call. Between the trimmed V and J ends, which lost 0 bases and 5 bases, there was a span of 11 bases. The CDR3 extends over 15 amino acids. The germline V gene has CDR1 LGHDT and CDR2 YNNKEL (reference sequence).

This sequence joins TRBV11-2 and TRBJ2-1; 9 nucleotides align to TRBD2. CDR3 length: 17 amino acids. Germline V gene data show CDR1 as SGHAT and CDR2 as FQNNGV. V dropped 5 bases and J dropped 9; count of bases not matched to a gene: 17. CDR3 amino acids: CASSQYGAAGGIGEQFF. Written as DNA, the CDR3 is TGTGCCAGCAGCCAATATGGCGCAGCGGGGGGTATCGGTGAGCAGTTCTTC.